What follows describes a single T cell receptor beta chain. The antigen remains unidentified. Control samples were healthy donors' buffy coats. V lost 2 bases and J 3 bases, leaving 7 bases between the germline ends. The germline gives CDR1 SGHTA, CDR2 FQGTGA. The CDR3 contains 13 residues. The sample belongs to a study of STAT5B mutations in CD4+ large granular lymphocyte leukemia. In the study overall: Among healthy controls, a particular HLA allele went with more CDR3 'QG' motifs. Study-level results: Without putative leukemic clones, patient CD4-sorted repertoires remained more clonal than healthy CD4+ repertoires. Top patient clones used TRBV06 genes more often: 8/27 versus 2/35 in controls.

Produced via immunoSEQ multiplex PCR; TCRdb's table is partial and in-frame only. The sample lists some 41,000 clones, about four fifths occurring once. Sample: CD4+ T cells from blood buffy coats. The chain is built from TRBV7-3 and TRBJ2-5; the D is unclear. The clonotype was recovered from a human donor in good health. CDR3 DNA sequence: TGTGCCAGCAGCTTAGGAGAGAAAGAGACCCAGTACTTC. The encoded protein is CASSLGEKETQYF.